This TCR beta chain was identified in a study of blood T cell repertoires in COVID-19 (dated by TCRdb to about 2020). General notes on the study: Collaborator samples came from the United States, Italy and Spain and covered acute and convalescent phases of COVID-19. The dataset comprised deeply sampled blood TCRbeta repertoires from subjects exposed to, actively infected with, or recovered from COVID-19. Where available, HLA class I and class II types were obtained from metadata supplied by the sample provider rather than from assay-based typing. A de-identified subject ID, COVID-19 status, age in years and sex were almost always included in the sample metadata. The samples were drawn from the first 160 participants of the ongoing ImmuneRACE study and from roughly 1,300 subjects provided by 6 global collaborators. The prospective study material was composed of cDNA or gDNA derived from T cells, B-cell-depleted T cells, or PBMCs. A freely available public database, intended as a resource for researchers studying the immune response to SARS-CoV-2, is where the repertoires were released.

The CDR3 measures 15 amino acids from cysteine to phenylalanine. The entry retains the CDR3 DNA only, 45 bases that are in frame from base 1. V loses 5 bases, J loses 1 base, and the germline ends lie 12 bases apart. From the germline V gene, CDR1 is MNHEY and CDR2 is SVGEGT. The collaborating institutions used their own protocols to collect whole blood in K2EDTA tubes. For TCRbeta analysis, collaborators shipped samples as frozen whole blood, isolated PBMCs, or DNA extracted from either of those sample types. Regarding this clone: The antigen it recognizes is unknown. There are no base qualities to consult, and no much larger clone falls within one base.

General study outcomes and caveats: How much clinical and demographic metadata was included differed by source and by participant, and the metadata was provided uncurated.

The immunoSEQ Assay, a bias-controlled multiplex PCR, was used to amplify TCRbeta CDR3 regions from genomic DNA. The source study handled its data this way. Within the assay, amplification of reference gene primers was used to estimate how many nucleated cells each sample contained. To quantify the absolute abundance of each unique TCRbeta CDR3 rearrangement, sequence reads were collapsed and filtered. For each sample, productive Simpson clonality was calculated as the square root of Simpson's diversity index across productive rearrangements. TCRdb took over this immuneACCESS table, retaining in-frame rearrangements with V and J assigned. Such tables are incomplete; in checked studies, under half of the missing clones stem from an unresolved V gene, and the remainder is unexplained. V and J calls and clone size are copied from that table; D and trimming were computed from the DNA. The sample has 53,000 or so clones on record, just over 85% of them singletons. The top ten constitute 12% of the sample.

The clonotype was recovered from a man aged 65 to 85 with active COVID-19. The chain links TRBV6-2 or TRBV6-3 with TRBJ1-5; the best D guess is TRBD1, with 5 bases matching. Source material: peripheral blood. Here is the DNA: TGTGCCAGCAGTAAGGGGCAGCTAAGCAATCAGCCCCAGCATTTT. This gives the protein CASSKGQLSNQPQHF.